One sample yielded the 11 T cell receptor beta chains listed below, sequenced in a study of beta chain features in type 1 diabetes. As every portion of the isolated RNA was reverse transcribed, the sequencing read expressed TCRB transcripts. Method: immunoSEQ multiplex PCR; TCRdb's copy keeps in-frame clones and lacks some. The sample has 900,000 or so clones, roughly 15% seen once. Sequencing was done on a sample of naive CD4+ T cells from blood. These receptors were obtained from a woman aged 18-35 years in good health.

V gene TRBV11-2 combines with J gene TRBJ1-1, with a possible D match to TRBD1 (6 bases). The CDR3 runs to 15 residues. V gave up 8 bases and J gave up 5 bases, with 21 bases separating them. Germline CDR1 SGHAT, CDR2 FQNNGV. CDR3: CASRHHLQGWTEAFF. CDR3 DNA sequence: TGTGCCAGCCGCCACCATTTACAGGGTTGGACTGAAGCTTTCTTT.

This clone was found a few times. The chain joins TRBV11-1 to TRBJ2-3, with unresolved D. The CDR3 is made up of 17 amino acids. The germline V gene has CDR1 SGHAT and CDR2 FQDESV (reference sequence). Trimming stripped 0 bases from V and 3 bases from J, with 16 bases between. The CDR3 reads CASSLARRPLRTDTQYF. CDR3 DNA sequence: TGTGCCAGCAGCTTAGCCAGGCGGCCGCTACGGACAGATACGCAGTATTTT.

This chain uses TRBV23-1 with TRBJ1-1; 7 nucleotides line up with TRBD1. TRBV23-1 is an ORF, with its function uncertain. This CDR3 comprises 17 residues. J gave up 5 bases and V 2 bases, and 14 bases lay outside the gene matches. CDR3 loop: CASSQRFRQGVYTEAFF. CDR3 DNA sequence: TGCGCCAGCAGTCAACGATTCCGGCAGGGGGTTTATACTGAAGCTTTCTTT.

This clone showed up just a few times. This sequence joins TRBV7-2 and TRBJ2-5, with D perhaps TRBD2 (6 bases). The ends were cut back, 0 bases at V and 2 bases at J, with 13 bases in the middle. CDR1 is SGHTA, CDR2 FQGNSA, per germline. The CDR3 length is 16 residues. CDR3 amino acids: CASSLAAGLIQETQYF. The CDR3 DNA follows: TGTGCCAGCAGCTTAGCTGCCGGACTAATACAAGAGACCCAGTACTTC.

The chain links TRBV29-1 to TRBJ2-2, with TRBD2 as a possible D gene (6 bases). The germline V gene has CDR1 SQVTM and CDR2 ANQGSEA. The CDR3 extends over 13 amino acids. V lost 4 bases and J lost 6, with 12 bases in between. CDR3 in DNA: TGCAGCGTTGCGGTGGCTAGCGCCGGGGAGCTGTTTTTT. It codes for CSVAVASAGELFF.

The rearrangement links TRBV11-2 to TRBJ2-2; D gene ambiguous. This CDR3 contains 19 residues. The V end lost 1 base, the J end lost 4 bases, and 22 bases lay between the germline ends. Looked up from germline, CDR1 is SGHAT and CDR2 is FQNNGV. The CDR3 reads CASSLVSSPATYLTGELFF. Written as DNA, the CDR3 is TGTGCCAGCAGCTTAGTAAGCAGTCCCGCGACTTACCTCACCGGGGAGCTGTTTTTT. The full variable domain, in which reference TRBV11-2 and TRBJ2-2 provide the parts outside the CDR3, is EAGVAQSPRYKIIEKRQSVAFWCNPISGHATLYWYQQILGQGPKLLIQFQNNGVVDDSQLPKDRFSAERLKGVDSTLKIQPAKLEDSAVYLCASSLVSSPATYLTGELFFGEGSRLTVL.

The rearrangement joins TRBV7-8 to TRBJ2-5; tentatively, D is TRBD1 (5 bases). The CDR3 loop spans 15 amino acids. Germline lookup yields CDR1 SGHVS and CDR2 FQNEAQ. The V gene lost 0 bases and the J gene lost 5 bases, with 13 bases spanning the gap. The CDR3 bases are TGTGCCAGCAGCTTAGCGCGGCAGGCAGGGGAGACCCAGTACTTC. It encodes CASSLARQAGETQYF.

This clone occurred a few times. The chain joins TRBV7-2 to TRBJ2-6, with D uncertain. The CDR3 extends over 17 amino acids. Trimming took off 0 bases at V and 0 bases at J, with 9 bases between the two ends. Germline V gene sequence: CDR1 SGHTA, CDR2 FQGNSA. The CDR3 DNA reads TGTGCCAGCAGCTTAGCGGCACCTTACTCTGGGGCCAACGTCCTGACTTTC. It translates to CASSLAAPYSGANVLTF.

The gene calls are TRBV20-1 and TRBJ2-1; no definite D call. Germline V gene sequence: CDR1 DFQATT, CDR2 SNEGSKA (reference sequence). The CDR3 sequence is 10 residues long. Deletions cut 6 bases from V and 8 bases from J, with 8 bases between. CDR3 nucleotide sequence: TGCAGTGCACTCGACCATGAGCAGTTCTTC. As protein: CSALDHEQFF.

CDR3 coding DNA: TGTGCCAGCTCACCAACTAGCGGTGGTCCCTACGAGCAGTACTTC. Encoded protein: CASSPTSGGPYEQYF. The chain links TRBV18 to TRBJ2-7; 8 bases match TRBD2. The CDR3 totals 15 residues. Germline trimming cut 2 bases from V and 2 bases from J; bases unmatched to any gene: 5. The V gene's germline CDR1 is KGHSH and CDR2 LQKENI.

A few counts support this clone. The rearrangement links TRBV18 to TRBJ2-5; weak D call: TRBD1 (6 bases). The DNA end is a closer match to TRBJ2-7, so the J assignment may be wrong. This CDR3 comprises 15 residues. Germline values: CDR1 KGHSH, CDR2 LQKENI. CDR3 loop: CASSPNLGQLNEQYF. The CDR3 region has the DNA TGTGCCAGCTCACCAAATCTAGGACAGCTCAACGAGCAGTACTTC.